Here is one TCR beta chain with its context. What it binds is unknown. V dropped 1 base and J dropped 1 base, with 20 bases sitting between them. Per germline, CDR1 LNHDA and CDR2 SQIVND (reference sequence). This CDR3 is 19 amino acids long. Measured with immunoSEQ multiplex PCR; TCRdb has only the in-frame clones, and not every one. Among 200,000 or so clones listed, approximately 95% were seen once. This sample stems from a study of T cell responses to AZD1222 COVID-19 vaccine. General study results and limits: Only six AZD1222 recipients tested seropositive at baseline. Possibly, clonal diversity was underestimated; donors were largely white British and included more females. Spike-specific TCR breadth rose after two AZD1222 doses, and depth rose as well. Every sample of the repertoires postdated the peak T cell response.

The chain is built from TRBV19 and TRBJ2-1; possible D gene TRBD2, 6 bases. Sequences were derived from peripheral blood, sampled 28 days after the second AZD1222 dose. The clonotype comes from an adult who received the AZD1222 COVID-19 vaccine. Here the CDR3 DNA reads TGTGCCAGTAGTATAGTAGCGGCGACCGCCCGCCGGTCCTACAATGAGCAGTTCTTC. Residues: CASSIVAATARRSYNEQFF.